The 23 T cell receptor beta chains below were found in one sample sequenced in a study of T cells after yellow fever vaccination (dated by TCRdb to the late 2010s). The sample's treatment or condition label, decoded: live attenuated yellow fever vaccine strain. The library was obtained by 5' RACE. For sequencing, an Illumina HiSeq 2500 was employed. TCRdb ran its own pipeline on the public reads, namely fastp trimming at Q25 and MiXCR clone calling, and kept in-frame beta chains. Rows merge per CDR3 protein into single entries with the most common DNA and genes. The sample data list around 610,000 distinct CDR3 sequences, and approximately 13% of these were observed just once. 11% to 15% of the sample belongs to the ten largest clones. The sequences come from PBMCs, collected on the day of the yellow fever booster vaccination. All receptors come from a man aged 30 to 39 who received the YFV17D yellow fever vaccine.

V is TRBV20-1 and J is TRBJ2-3; D is ambiguous. Germline V gives CDR1 DFQATT, CDR2 SNEGSKA (reference sequence). The length of the CDR3 is 14 residues. Trimming pared 3 bases from V and 0 bases from J, leaving 10 bases between. Written as DNA, the CDR3 is TGCAGTGCTAGGATACCGCGGAGCACAGATACGCAGTATTTT. As protein: CSARIPRSTDTQYF.

On this clonotype itself: The germline gene is not matched at one end of the junction; a read error may be the cause. The chain carries TRBV3-1 and TRBJ2-7; TRBD2 agrees at 7 bases. Germline V gives CDR1 LGHDT, CDR2 YNNKEL (reference sequence). The CDR3 is 15 residues long. CDR3 region: CATSQVAGPSPEQYF. CDR3 DNA sequence: TGTGCCACCAGCCAAGTAGCGGGCCCCAGTCCCGAGCAGTACTTC.

This CDR3 is CASSYLRPPREQYF. CDR3 bases: TGTGCCAGCAGTTACTTGAGACCCCCTCGCGAGCAGTACTTC. This rearrangement joins TRBV6-5 to TRBJ2-7; D not resolved. Germline V gene lookup returns CDR1 MNHEY and CDR2 SVGAGI. The V gene lost 1 base and the J gene lost 6 bases, with 13 bases spanning the gap. The CDR3 runs 14 residues.

The V and J genes are TRBV12-3 or TRBV12-4 and TRBJ2-1, with D unclear. The V and J ends lost 7 bases and 8 bases respectively, with 15 bases between them. The CDR3 contains 13 residues. The CDR3 nucleotides read TGTGCCAGCACGACATTATCCCCGGATGAGCAGTTCTTC. This translates into CASTTLSPDEQFF.

This clonotype was seen a handful of times. This chain uses TRBV14 with TRBJ2-5, with D possibly being TRBD2 (6 bases). CDR1 is SGHDN, CDR2 FVKESK, per germline. The CDR3 runs to 15 residues. The V and J ends lost 2 bases and 1 base respectively, with 11 bases between them. Here the CDR3 reads CASSQLTGGQETQYF. The CDR3, as DNA: TGTGCCAGCAGCCAATTGACCGGGGGCCAAGAGACCCAGTACTTC.

In this sample, this clonotype turned up a few times. This chain uses TRBV7-2 with TRBJ1-4, with D unresolved. V was pared by 4 bases and J by 7 bases, with 13 bases between. CDR3 length: 14 residues. CDR1 and CDR2 (germline): SGHTA, FQGNSA. CDR3 nucleotide sequence: TGTGCCAGCAGCTATCCGGGATCGGGTGAAAAACTGTTTTTT. It is translated as CASSYPGSGEKLFF. Combining the CDR3 with reference TRBV7-2 and TRBJ1-4 gives the whole variable domain GAGVSQSPSNKVTEKGKDVELRCDPISGHTALYWYRQSLGQGLEFLIYFQGNSAPDKSGLPSDRFSAERTGGSVSTLTIQRTQQEDSAVYLCASSYPGSGEKLFFGSGTQLSVL.

This clonotype was counted at least ten times. This CDR3 is CASSFPRTGGGGGYNEQFF. The CDR3 region has the DNA TGTGCCAGCAGTTTCCCCCGGACTGGAGGAGGCGGTGGATACAATGAGCAGTTCTTC. The rearrangement joins TRBV6-2 or TRBV6-3 to TRBJ2-1; D may be TRBD2 (5 bases). V was pared by 4 bases and J by 4 bases, with 26 bases between. The CDR3 spans 19 residues. Germline lookup yields CDR1 MNHEY and CDR2 SVGEGT.

V and J are TRBV9 and TRBJ2-3; a weak D match, TRBD1 (6 bases). CDR1 and CDR2 from the germline V gene are SGDLS and YYNGEE. Trimming removed 3 bases from V and 4 bases from J, with 30 bases in between. This CDR3 has 20 residues. The CDR3 loop is CASSEGVRPETKGVADTQYF. CDR3 sequence (DNA): TGTGCCAGCAGCGAAGGGGTACGGCCCGAAACCAAGGGGGTTGCAGATACGCAGTATTTT.

The chain carries TRBV20-1 and TRBJ1-5; D not certain. V dropped 1 base and J dropped 7 bases, with 11 bases sitting between them. Germline CDR1 is DFQATT and CDR2 is SNEGSKA (reference sequence). There are 13 residues in the CDR3. In DNA, the CDR3 is TGCAGTGCTAGAGGGAATGATCAGCAGCCCCAGCATTTT. It specifies CSARGNDQQPQHF.

The chain recombines TRBV4-3 with TRBJ2-2; TRBD2 aligns across 10 bases. The CDR3 has 15 amino acids. From germline, CDR1 is LGHNA and CDR2 YSLEER. Trimming removed 4 bases from V and 4 bases from J; junction bases left unmatched: 3. The CDR3 loop reads CASSLWTSGTGELFF. The DNA for the CDR3 is TGCGCCAGCAGCCTATGGACTAGCGGCACCGGGGAGCTGTTTTTT.

The chain couples TRBV7-2 to TRBJ2-6; D might be TRBD2 (5 bases). The V gene lost 2 bases and the J gene lost 0 bases, with 11 bases spanning the gap. In germline, CDR1 is SGHTA, CDR2 FQGNSA. This CDR3 spans 17 amino acids. CDR3: CASSLSSGVSGANVLTF. The DNA of the CDR3 is TGTGCCAGCAGCTTAAGTTCCGGGGTCTCTGGGGCCAACGTCCTGACTTTC.

This chain uses TRBV11-2 with TRBJ2-7; 9 nucleotides match TRBD1. CDR3 length: 14 amino acids. V was pared by 5 bases and J by 6 bases, with 8 bases of the junction left unmatched. The germline gives CDR1 SGHAT, CDR2 FQNNGV. The CDR3 is CASSPNRDRVEQYF. The CDR3 DNA follows: TGTGCCAGCAGCCCAAACCGGGACAGGGTCGAGCAGTACTTC.

The J gene is TRBJ1-5, the V gene TRBV19, with a possible D match to TRBD1 (5 bases). V was cut by 8 bases and J by 2 bases, with 19 bases left in between. The CDR3 spans 16 residues. Looked up from germline, CDR1 is LNHDA and CDR2 is SQIVND (reference sequence). The CDR3, as DNA: TGTGCCAGTTCCGAAACAGGCACGAGGGGCAATCAGCCCCAGCATTTT. As protein: CASSETGTRGNQPQHF.

There are a few counts of this clonotype. V gene TRBV12-3 or TRBV12-4 combines with J gene TRBJ1-6, with a possible D match to TRBD1 (6 bases). Trimming shortened V by 6 bases and J by 4 bases, and 19 bases separated the two germline ends. The CDR3 consists of 17 residues. The CDR3 bases are TGTGCCAGCAGAGGGACATCCATAGGGGGGTATAATTCACCCCTCCACTTT. It is translated as CASRGTSIGGYNSPLHF.

This chain connects TRBV12-3 or TRBV12-4 to TRBJ2-3, with TRBD2 matching 11 bases. With 6 bases clipped from V and 4 bases from J, the junction kept 3 bases outside the gene matches. There are 14 residues in the CDR3. DNA of the CDR3: TGTGCCAGCAGGACTAGCGGGACCGCAGATACGCAGTATTTT. It codes for CASRTSGTADTQYF.

The rearrangement joins TRBV29-1 to TRBJ2-1, with D perhaps TRBD2 (5 bases). V was shortened by 4 bases and J by 6 bases, with 16 bases between the two germline ends. Germline loops: CDR1 SQVTM, CDR2 ANQGSEA. This CDR3 has 14 amino acids. DNA for the CDR3: TGCAGCGTTGGACACGAGGGTTTTACCAATGAGCAGTTCTTC. Encoded protein: CSVGHEGFTNEQFF.

V gene TRBV29-1 combines with J gene TRBJ2-2; tentatively, D is TRBD2 (7 bases). V dropped 6 bases and J dropped 6 bases, with 14 bases sitting between them. Germline loops: CDR1 SQVTM, CDR2 ANQGSEA. This CDR3 spans 13 amino acids. The CDR3 DNA sequence: TGCAGCGTGGGGGGGCCGATCCCCGGGGAGCTGTTTTTT. The encoded protein is CSVGGPIPGELFF.

With respect to this clonotype: The junction does not match germline at one end; this may be a read error. V usage is TRBV7-2 and J usage is TRBJ2-7; D may be TRBD1 (5 bases). The CDR3 runs to 13 residues. Germline values: CDR1 SGHTA, CDR2 FQGNSA. The CDR3 sequence: CASSFTGSNEQYF. The CDR3 DNA reads TGTGCCAGCAGCTTTACAGGCTCCAACGAGCAGTACTTC.

This clonotype was seen a handful of times. The chain couples TRBV20-1 to TRBJ1-2; the match to TRBD1 covers 10 bases. Per germline, CDR1 DFQATT and CDR2 SNEGSKA (reference sequence). The J segment lost 7 bases and the V segment lost 4 bases, leaving 12 bases of the junction unmatched. The CDR3 sequence is 15 residues long. CDR3 in amino acids: CSAKKIATGGAGYTF. The CDR3 coding sequence is TGCAGTGCTAAAAAAATTGCGACAGGGGGCGCTGGCTACACCTTC.

This clonotype showed up just a few times. This sequence joins TRBV18 and TRBJ2-1, with TRBD2 matching 8 bases. Unmatched junction bases numbered 19, after V lost 5 bases and J lost 4 bases. Germline-derived CDR1 and CDR2 are KGHSH and LQKENI. The CDR3 spans 19 residues. The CDR3 protein is CASSILYSTVAGPYNEQFF. Here the CDR3 DNA reads TGTGCCAGCTCAATACTCTACTCGACTGTAGCGGGGCCATACAATGAGCAGTTCTTC.

This clonotype was found a few times. The chain joins TRBV30 to TRBJ2-1, with D maybe TRBD2 (7 bases). Germline V lookup: CDR1 GTSNPN, CDR2 SVGIG (reference sequence). V was cut by 2 bases and J by 6 bases, with 17 bases left in between. The CDR3 sequence is 15 residues long. The CDR3 loop reads CAWSRGGLGGNEQFF. The CDR3 DNA is TGTGCCTGGAGTCGGGGAGGACTAGGGGGCAATGAGCAGTTCTTC.

In this sample, this clonotype turned up a few times. V is TRBV5-4 and J is TRBJ2-3; D is perhaps TRBD1 or TRBD2 (5 bases each). V lost 4 bases and J lost 6, with 18 bases in between. This CDR3 contains 15 residues. The germline V gene has CDR1 SGHNT and CDR2 YYREEE (reference sequence). In DNA form, the CDR3 reads TGTGCCAGCAGCCCCGGGACCCAGGGTTCGGATACGCAGTATTTT. The encoded protein is CASSPGTQGSDTQYF.

This clonotype was counted once. The genes are TRBV7-2 and TRBJ2-7; TRBD2 agrees at 7 bases. Germline trimming cut 2 bases from V and 2 bases from J; bases unmatched to any gene: 12. CDR1 is SGHTA, CDR2 FQGNSA, per germline. The CDR3 has 17 amino acids. This CDR3 reads CASSLSNGGLAAYEQYF. The CDR3, as DNA: TGTGCCAGCAGCTTATCGAATGGAGGGCTAGCGGCCTACGAGCAGTACTTC.